The rows below give T cell receptor beta chains drawn from one sample of a study of blood T cells in healthy people across ages. Via MiXCR, TCRdb re-called the 5' RACE reads, giving one row per CDR3 protein. Of fewer than 1,200,000 distinct CDR3 sequences listed, 20% to 25% are singletons. The same specimen was also included in a second study, on T cells of mothers and their children.

The sequenced material came from blood. Receptors originate from a girl aged 2-15 years in good health. Both conserved end residues are part of each CDR3. A D gene is named only where the DNA matches it firmly. The size field is filled for only some rows; it gives once, few, many or a size class.

D gene	clone size	V gene	J gene	CDR3 protein	CDR3 DNA
.	many	TRBV5-1	TRBJ2-5	CASNDRFQETQYF	TGCGCCAGCAACGACAGATTCCAAGAGACCCAGTACTTC
TRBD1	.	TRBV5-6	TRBJ2-1	CASNIGTGYNEQFF	TGTGCCAGCAACATCGGGACAGGGTACAATGAGCAGTTCTTC
.	.	TRBV6-1	TRBJ2-7	CASSEGWALSYEQYF	TGTGCCAGCAGTGAAGGTTGGGCACTCTCCTACGAGCAGTACTTC
.	.	TRBV25-1	TRBJ2-1	CASTGLLADEQFF	TGTGCCAGCACGGGACTCTTAGCGGATGAGCAGTTCTTC
.	.	TRBV29-1	TRBJ1-4	CSVRDDSALMKKLFF	TGCAGCGTGAGGGACGACAGTGCCCTAATGAAAAAGCTGTTTTTT
TRBD1	.	TRBV7-9	TRBJ1-1	CASSPGQGSNTEAFF	TGTGCCAGCAGCCCTGGACAGGGGTCGAACACTGAAGCTTTCTTT
.	.	TRBV2	TRBJ1-2	CASRQLDRATYGYTF	TGTGCCAGCAGACAATTGGACAGAGCCACTTATGGCTACACCTTC
.	.	TRBV28	TRBJ2-1	CASGGSYEQFF	TGTGCCAGCGGGGGTTCGTATGAGCAGTTCTTC
TRBD2	.	TRBV5-1	TRBJ2-5	CASSLAVLAGVETQYF	TGCGCTAGCAGCTTGGCCGTACTAGCGGGAGTGGAGACCCAGTACTTC
.	once	TRBV6-1	TRBJ1-5	CASSNYDVSNQPQHF	TGTGCCAGCAGTAACTATGACGTGAGCAATCAGCCCCAGCATTTT
.	.	TRBV11-2	TRBJ1-1	CASSRDSPNTEAFF	TGTGCCAGCAGCCGCGACTCTCCGAACACTGAAGCTTTCTTT
TRBD1	few	TRBV13	TRBJ2-7	CASGGQGEKNYEQYF	TGTGCCAGCGGGGGACAGGGGGAGAAAAACTACGAGCAGTACTTC
.	few	TRBV7-2	TRBJ2-1	CASSPPESPYNEQFF	TGTGCCAGCAGCCCCCCCGAGTCCCCCTACAATGAGCAGTTCTTC
.	.	TRBV11-2	TRBJ2-1	CASSLIGGLSSYNEQFF	TGTGCCAGCAGCTTAATTGGCGGGCTCAGCTCCTACAATGAGCAGTTCTTC
.	.	TRBV6-6	TRBJ1-2	CASSYDGYNYGYTF	TGTGCCAGCAGTTACGACGGCTACAACTATGGCTACACCTTC
TRBD2	few	TRBV2	TRBJ2-3	CASRTGTSGRGGTQYF	TGTGCCAGCAGAACCGGGACTAGCGGGAGAGGGGGTACGCAGTATTTT
.	.	TRBV20-1	TRBJ1-4	CSASKGGDLEKLFF	TGCAGTGCTAGTAAGGGGGGCGATTTAGAAAAACTGTTTTTT
TRBD1	.	TRBV2	TRBJ2-2	CASSDDTGANTGELFF	TGTGCCAGCAGTGATGATACAGGGGCGAACACCGGGGAGCTGTTTTTT
.	.	TRBV6-2/TRBV6-3	TRBJ1-2	CASSPGSSYGYTF	TGTGCCAGCAGTCCCGGGTCCTCCTATGGCTACACCTTC
.	few	TRBV20-1	TRBJ1-4	CSARDKQGLNEKLFF	TGCAGTGCTAGAGACAAACAGGGACTTAATGAAAAACTGTTTTTT
.	few	TRBV7-2	TRBJ2-3	CASSPGLTITDTQYF	TGTGCCAGCAGCCCCGGACTCACTATCACAGATACGCAGTATTTT
.	few	TRBV4-1	TRBJ2-7	CASSQALVGKRSCEQYF	TGCGCCAGCAGCCAAGCCTTGGTGGGTAAGCGGTCCTGCGAGCAGTACTTC
.	.	TRBV29-1	TRBJ2-5	CSVLGDNKLSQYF	TGCAGCGTATTGGGCGACAACAAGCTATCCCAGTACTTC
.	.	TRBV12-3/TRBV12-4	TRBJ2-3	CASSRKADTQYF	TGTGCCAGCAGTCGAAAAGCGGATACGCAGTATTTT
.	few	TRBV5-5	TRBJ2-7	CASSWEDNRSYEQYF	TGTGCCAGCAGCTGGGAGGACAACCGCTCCTACGAGCAGTACTTC
.	many	TRBV24-1	TRBJ2-6	CATRPPGANVLTF	TGTGCCACCCGTCCCCCTGGGGCCAACGTCCTGACTTTC
TRBD1	once	TRBV15	TRBJ1-1	CATSGPGQGAWGTEAFF	TGTGCCACCAGCGGACCGGGACAGGGGGCGTGGGGCACTGAAGCTTTCTTT
.	few	TRBV2	TRBJ2-7	CARPPRGEQYF	TGTGCCAGGCCGCCGAGGGGGGAGCAGTACTTC
TRBD2	few	TRBV5-1	TRBJ2-3	CASSLFRTSGNADTQYF	TGCGCCAGCAGCTTGTTCCGGACTAGCGGGAACGCAGATACGCAGTATTTT
TRBD1	few	TRBV5-5	TRBJ1-4	CASSPGTENEKLFF	TGTGCCAGCAGCCCCGGGACAGAGAATGAAAAACTGTTTTTT
TRBD2	few	TRBV15	TRBJ2-5	CATEGGDEETQYF	TGTGCCACAGAGGGAGGGGACGAGGAGACCCAGTACTTC
.	.	TRBV11-3	TRBJ1-4	CASSLVNEKLFF	TGTGCCAGCAGCTTAGTCAACGAAAAACTGTTTTTT
.	.	TRBV28	TRBJ2-4	CASSLGGPIKNIQYF	TGTGCCAGCAGTTTAGGAGGGCCGATCAAAAACATTCAGTACTTC
.	.	TRBV12-3/TRBV12-4	TRBJ1-2	CASRHSLLGYTF	TGTGCCAGCAGGCACAGTCTCCTGGGCTACACCTTC
.	.	TRBV29-1	TRBJ2-7	CSVVMGEQYF	TGCAGCGTTGTCATGGGCGAGCAGTACTTC
.	.	TRBV27	TRBJ1-2	CASSFVAYYGYTF	TGTGCCAGCAGTTTTGTGGCTTACTATGGCTACACCTTC
.	few	TRBV28	TRBJ1-4	CASTEIATNEKLFF	TGTGCCAGCACTGAGATTGCAACTAATGAAAAACTGTTTTTT
.	.	TRBV7-8	TRBJ1-5	CASSSSQAGQPQHF	TGTGCCAGCAGCTCGTCACAGGCGGGTCAGCCCCAGCATTTT
.	.	TRBV6-1	TRBJ2-7	CASSVGWSYEQYF	TGTGCCAGCAGTGTTGGTTGGTCCTACGAGCAGTACTTC
.	few	TRBV7-2	TRBJ2-5	CASSLGGSWETQYF	TGTGCCAGCAGCTTGGGCGGCTCCTGGGAGACCCAGTACTTC
.	once	TRBV5-1	TRBJ2-7	CASSLDRLVYEQYF	TGCGCCAGCAGCTTGGACAGGCTGGTGTACGAGCAGTACTTC
.	.	TRBV3-1	TRBJ2-2	CASSQESLRSGTGELFF	TGTGCCAGCAGCCAAGAGTCCCTTAGATCCGGCACCGGGGAGCTGTTTTTT
.	few	TRBV27	TRBJ2-1	CASSWGTGRRRFF	TGTGCCAGCAGTTGGGGAACAGGTAGAAGGAGGTTCTTC
TRBD1	.	TRBV27	TRBJ1-6	CASKGGTGYSPLHF	TGTGCCAGCAAGGGAGGGACAGGTTATTCACCCCTCCACTTT
TRBD2	.	TRBV13	TRBJ2-7	CASSTGSGRDIEQYF	TGTGCCAGCAGCACCGGCAGCGGGAGGGACATCGAGCAGTACTTC
.	.	TRBV7-9	TRBJ2-5	CASSLGILGKETQYF	TGTGCCAGCAGCTTAGGCATCCTGGGGAAAGAGACCCAGTACTTC
TRBD1	.	TRBV6-5	TRBJ2-7	CASSNDRALYEQYF	TGTGCCAGCAGTAATGACAGGGCCCTCTACGAGCAGTACTTC
.	.	TRBV11-1	TRBJ1-1	CASSLLTAYTEAFF	TGTGCCAGCAGCTTATTGACAGCTTACACTGAAGCTTTCTTT
.	few	TRBV12-3/TRBV12-4	TRBJ2-7	CASSPRVYEQYF	TGTGCCAGCAGTCCTAGAGTCTACGAGCAGTACTTC
.	.	TRBV7-2	TRBJ1-5	CASSSSEDQPRHF	TGTGCCAGCAGCTCGTCCGAGGATCAGCCCCGGCATTTT
TRBD1	few	TRBV20-1	TRBJ1-5	CGARGSSNQPQHF	TGCGGTGCCAGGGGGAGCAGCAATCAGCCCCAGCATTTT
.	few	TRBV5-1	TRBJ2-1	CANSLNEFHEQFF	TGCGCCAACAGCTTGAATGAATTTCACGAGCAGTTCTTC
.	.	TRBV29-1	TRBJ2-7	CSVEEGRHGDEQYF	TGCAGCGTTGAAGAGGGTAGGCACGGGGACGAGCAGTACTTC
.	.	TRBV4-2	TRBJ1-1	CASSLYSLADTEAFF	TGTGCCAGCAGCCTCTACTCTTTGGCGGACACTGAAGCTTTCTTT
.	few	TRBV7-2	TRBJ2-3	CASRYNLFTDTQYF	TGTGCCAGCAGGTATAACCTGTTCACAGATACGCAGTATTTT